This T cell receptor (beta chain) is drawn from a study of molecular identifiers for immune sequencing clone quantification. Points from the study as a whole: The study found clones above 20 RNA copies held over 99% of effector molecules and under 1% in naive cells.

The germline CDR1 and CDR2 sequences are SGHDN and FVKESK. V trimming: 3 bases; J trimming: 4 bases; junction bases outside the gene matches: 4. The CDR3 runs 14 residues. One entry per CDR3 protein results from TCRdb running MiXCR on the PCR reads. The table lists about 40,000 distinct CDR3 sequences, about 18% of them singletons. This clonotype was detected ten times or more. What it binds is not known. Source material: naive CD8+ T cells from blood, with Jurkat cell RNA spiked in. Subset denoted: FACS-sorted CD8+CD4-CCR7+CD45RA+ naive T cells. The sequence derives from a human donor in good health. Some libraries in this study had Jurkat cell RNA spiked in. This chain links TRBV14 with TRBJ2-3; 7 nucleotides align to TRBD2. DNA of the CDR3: TGTGCCAGCAGCCAGGGCGGGAGTGCAGATACGCAGTATTTT. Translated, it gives CASSQGGSADTQYF.